This entry concerns a single T cell receptor beta chain. Its antigen is unknown. TCRdb redid the calling of the 5' RACE reads with MiXCR, one entry per CDR3 protein. Here the sample spans around 590,000 distinct CDR3 sequences, more than 9% being singletons. The V end lost 6 bases, the J end lost 7 bases, and 13 bases lay between the germline ends. The length of the CDR3 is 12 residues. Per germline, CDR1 DFQATT and CDR2 SNEGSKA (reference sequence). These data come from a study of T cells after yellow fever vaccination. Study-wide results and caveats: Clones that expanded after primary vaccination mostly reappeared after the booster (nearly 98% CD4, 75% to 90% CD8). Contaminants from the bulk population, in the form of abundant clonotypes, could be found in FACS-sorted repertoires.

This specimen was PBMCs, taken on the day of the yellow fever booster vaccination. The clonotype comes from a young man who received the YFV17D yellow fever vaccine. The chain couples TRBV20-1 to TRBJ2-1; D is ambiguous. The CDR3 is CSAQKEWNEQFF. The CDR3 DNA reads TGCAGTGCCCAAAAGGAGTGGAATGAGCAGTTCTTC.